Given below is one T cell receptor (beta chain) in context. This receptor's antigen is unknown. It has no much larger one-base neighbor in the sample; base qualities were not kept. According to the germline V gene, CDR1 reads MNHNS and CDR2 reads SASEGT. Trimming removed 8 bases from V and 3 bases from J, leaving 19 bases between the germline ends. Measured from the cysteine to the phenylalanine, the CDR3 is 15 residues long. The sequence is cut down to CDR3 DNA, 45 bases in frame from base 1. The sample comes from a study of shared clonotypes between healthy human individuals (dated by TCRdb to 2020 to 2022). A note on the overall study: A couple of women and a few men aged 18 to 49 years were included in the cohort. For each donor, three plates each were used for CD4 naive and CD4 memory, two plates were used for CD8 naive, and one plate was used for CD8 memory. To estimate repertoire size and how much clonotypes are shared between individuals, the study performed deep sequencing of blood TCR repertoires from a few healthy adults. Libraries were prepared and TCR repertoires were sequenced by different laboratories using diverse techniques, in order to increase sequencing depth and limit assay-specific biases. Each donor's leukapheresis produced roughly between roughly 0.85 and 10 billion PBMCs.

Healthy HIV-negative adults with no recently reported acute infections or vaccinations were included as donors. Only Caucasian adults living in Nashville, Tennessee, USA were represented among the donors. CD4+ T cells were enriched by magnetic negative selection; naive cells were then positively selected on CD45RA, and the negative fraction formed the memory subset. After blood collection by leukapheresis, PBMCs were isolated using Ficoll-Histopaque density gradient centrifugation and then cryopreserved in the vapor phase of liquid nitrogen. Purity and quantity of every magnetically sorted T cell population were checked by analytical flow cytometry. From each sorted fraction, genomic DNA was isolated and quantified by UV absorbance on a Nanodrop 2000c. What the work shows at the level of the full study, not this receptor alone: Compared with non-shared clonotypes, the clonotypes found in all four sorted-subset donors had higher generation probabilities. Sampling was restricted to blood, and TCR repertoires in tissues likely differ from the TCR repertoires found in blood. Across four donors, around 5% of naive CD4, around 3.3% of naive CD8, 2% to 2.5% of memory CD4, and 0.4% of memory CD8 clonotypes were shared. The genetic and exposure-history diversity represented was limited by the small number of donors. Rarefaction of sorted-subset datasets indicated incomplete sequencing despite the large sequencing depth. Naive subsets generally had larger estimated clonotype richness than memory subsets did. Pairwise subsampling indicated that sequencing depth was expected to affect the degree of clonotype sharing among donors.

Using the deep immunoSEQ assay, multiplex PCR amplified TCR CDR3 regions from genomic DNA. Extracted genomic DNA from each cell subset was distributed evenly across all wells of several immunoSEQ 96-well plates, and each plate was treated as a replicate. For sorted subsets, approximately 200 ng of genomic DNA, equivalent to around 31,000 T cell genomes, went into each replicate PCR. The purified libraries were quantified using a Qubit 3.0 fluorometer, sized with a Bioanalyzer 2100, and then quantified again using the KAPA Library Quantification kit. Each immunoSEQ 96-well plate was sequenced on its own single-read 150-cycle Illumina NextSeq 550 flow cell. The study's own analysis went as follows. Because only junctional sequences without quality scores were contained in the immunoSEQ output, filtering matching that applied to full-length reads could not be performed. Sequences were annotated with PyIR, a Python wrapper for IgBLAST v1.9, using IMGT germline references to assign V/J genes and CDR3. Any read was removed if the V/J assignment was weak (E-value above 1e-6), the CDR3 was missing, or the read contained stop codons, out-of-frame junctions, or ambiguous translated residues. A V3J clonotype was defined by an identical inferred V gene, J gene, and CDR3 amino acid sequence. To compute the percentage overlap between repertoires, the number of shared unique clonotypes was divided by the size of the smaller repertoire. Repertoire richness was assessed with RTK rarefaction, the Chao1 estimator, and Recon v2.1 estimates of unobserved clonotypes. Generation probabilities were computed with OLGA for all TCRbeta clonotypes obtained by the gDNA method from several donors. TCRdb took over this immuneACCESS table, retaining in-frame rearrangements with V and J assigned. Such tables are incomplete; in checked studies, under half of the missing clones stem from an unresolved V gene, and the remainder is unexplained. The V and J calls and clone size come from that table; D and trimming were worked out from the DNA. The sample has some 2.1 million clones on record, roughly 96% of them singletons. The ten most abundant clones make up roughly 0.13% of the sample.

The V and J segments used are TRBV6-1 and TRBJ2-5; the D gene is possibly TRBD2, with 5 bases matching. The TCR sequence derives from a man in his late teens or twenties in good health. The specimen sequenced was naive CD4+ T cells sorted from blood. The sample's cell subset or site label, in plain terms: CD45RA+ positively selected. The CDR3 here reads CASLSGSGWEETQYF. The nucleotides are TGTGCCAGCTTAAGCGGTTCGGGATGGGAAGAGACCCAGTACTTC.